The clone carrying this T cell receptor (beta chain) was observed many times. Per the germline V gene, CDR1 is DFQATT and CDR2 is SNEGSKA (reference sequence). The CDR3 length is 15 residues. Unmatched junction bases numbered 3, after V lost 4 bases and J lost 0 bases. The entry originates in a study of neurological immune-mediated disorders. TCRdb re-analysed the 5' RACE reads in MiXCR, keeping a single row per CDR3 protein. The sample has about 120,000 distinct CDR3 sequences, approximately 3.2% seen once; the top ten hold over 1%. The sequence came from a woman in her thirties with multiple sclerosis. The sample was PBMCs. The rearrangement links TRBV20-1 to TRBJ2-1; TRBD2 matches at 10 bases. In DNA, the CDR3 is TGCAGTGCTACCGGGACTAGCGACTCCTACAATGAGCAGTTCTTC. This codes for CSATGTSDSYNEQFF.